This TCR beta chain was identified during a study of blood T cell repertoires in COVID-19 (TCRdb year 2020). As for the study more broadly: Samples covering the acute and convalescent phases of COVID-19 were provided by collaborators in the United States, Italy and Spain. The prospective study material was composed of cDNA or gDNA derived from T cells, B-cell-depleted T cells, or PBMCs. Subjects who had been exposed to COVID-19, were actively infected with it, or had recovered from it provided the deeply sampled blood TCRbeta repertoires that made up the dataset. A freely available public database, intended as a resource for researchers studying the immune response to SARS-CoV-2, is where the repertoires were released. The samples were drawn from the first 160 participants of the ongoing ImmuneRACE study and from 1,254 subjects provided by 6 global collaborators. The sample metadata nearly always contained a de-identified subject ID, COVID-19 status, age in years and sex. Where available, HLA class I and class II types were obtained from metadata supplied by the sample provider rather than from assay-based typing.

Broad study findings and their caveats: The amount of clinical and demographic metadata varied by source and participant and was provided uncurated.

In the case of this clone: Its antigen is not yet known. Base qualities are missing; no much larger clone stands one base away.

V and J are truncated by 7 bases and 1 base respectively, leaving an intervening sequence of 15 bases. The CDR3 spans 15 residues, from the cysteine through the phenylalanine. Only the CDR3 portion is preserved as DNA: 45 bases, with reading frame beginning at the first base. Looking up the germline V gene yields CDR1 MDHEN and CDR2 SYDVKM. At one collaborating source in Seattle, patients were enrolled during active infection and were followed longitudinally through the course of disease. Collaborating institutions collected whole blood in K2EDTA tubes following their own protocols. Collaborator samples were shipped for TCRbeta analysis as frozen whole blood, isolated PBMCs, or DNA extracted from either sample type. TCRbeta CDR3 regions were amplified from genomic DNA using the immunoSEQ Assay, a bias-controlled multiplex PCR. As for how the authors treated the data: Within the assay, amplification of reference gene primers was used to estimate how many nucleated cells each sample contained. To quantify the absolute abundance of each unique TCRbeta CDR3 rearrangement, sequence reads were collapsed and filtered. For each sample, productive Simpson clonality was calculated as the square root of Simpson's diversity index across productive rearrangements. TCRdb re-hosts the immuneACCESS table, in-frame sequences only. Its copies lack some clones; in the studies checked, an unresolved V gene accounts for under half of them, and the cause for the rest is not known. V and J calls and clone size come straight from that table; D and trimming were deduced from the DNA. A total of 150,000 to 200,000 clones appear in this sample, 80% to 85% of them only once. The biggest ten clones account for about 12% of the sample.

The chain was built from TRBV28 and TRBJ2-3; the D gene lacks a confident call. Sequencing was done on a sample of peripheral blood. This receptor was obtained from a woman older than 75 with COVID-19, enrolled during active disease. This receptor has the CDR3 CASTHLPRGTDTQYF. At the DNA level, the sequence is TGTGCCAGCACCCACCTACCCCGGGGCACAGATACGCAGTATTTT.